Presented here are 8 T cell receptor beta chains from one specimen sequenced in a study of T cell responses to AZD1222 COVID-19 vaccine. The protocol was immunoSEQ multiplex PCR, while the TCRdb copy is restricted to in-frame clones and leaves out a portion. The repertoire has more than 150,000 clones, 85% to 95% of them found once; the top ten carry over 9.5%. The sample consisted of peripheral blood, taken on day 0 of AZD1222 vaccination. The origin of the receptors is an adult in good health.

This sequence joins TRBV18 and TRBJ2-1; weak D call: TRBD2 (7 bases). Germline V gene sequence: CDR1 KGHSH, CDR2 LQKENI. V lost 6 bases, J lost 4 bases, and 19 bases lay in between. The CDR3 length is 16 residues. CDR3 DNA sequence: TGTGCCAGCTCTCAAATGATCGGGGGGCGGTACAATGAGCAGTTCTTC. Translation gives CASSQMIGGRYNEQFF. The entire variable domain, with the rest obtained from reference TRBV18 and TRBJ2-1, is as follows: NAGVMQNPRHLVRRRGQEARLRCSPMKGHSHVYWYRQLPEEGLKFMVYLQKENIIDESGMPKERFSAEFPKEGPSILRIQQVVRGDSAAYFCASSQMIGGRYNEQFFGPGTRLTVL.

CDR3 region: CASSQDMTNNQPQHF. In DNA, the CDR3 is TGTGCCAGCAGCCAAGATATGACGAACAATCAGCCCCAGCATTTT. The chain joins TRBV3-1 (or the pseudogene TRBV3-2) to TRBJ1-5; D uncertain. Germline assignment: CDR1 LGHDT and CDR2 YNNKEL (reference sequence). V lost 0 bases and J lost 3, with 9 bases in between. The CDR3 extends over 15 amino acids.

V usage is TRBV10-2 and J usage is TRBJ2-5, with a weak D call TRBD1 (6 bases). Per the germline V gene, CDR1 is WSHSY and CDR2 is SAAADI. The ends were cut back, 3 bases at V and 4 bases at J, with 12 bases in the middle. The CDR3 is 14 residues long. CDR3 loop: CASSELGAGETQYF. Written as DNA, the CDR3 is TGCGCCAGCAGTGAACTGGGGGCTGGAGAGACCCAGTACTTC.

The gene calls are TRBV28 and TRBJ1-2, with D perhaps TRBD1 (6 bases). This CDR3 is built from 14 residues. Germline V gene data show CDR1 as MDHEN and CDR2 as SYDVKM. V dropped 4 bases and J dropped 5 bases, with 14 bases sitting between them. CDR3 coding DNA: TGTGCCAGCAGTTACGGGCGGGGGGCGTATGGCTACACCTTC. It yields the protein CASSYGRGAYGYTF.

V is TRBV7-3 and J is TRBJ2-3; maybe TRBD1 (7 bases). Trimming pared 5 bases from V and 6 bases from J, leaving 9 bases between. Germline V gene data show CDR1 as SGHTA and CDR2 as FQGTGA. The CDR3 loop spans 12 amino acids. The CDR3 nucleotides read TGTGCCAGCAGCCCAGGGGGGGATACGCAGTATTTT. Its translation is CASSPGGDTQYF.

V usage is TRBV6-5 and J usage is TRBJ1-1; D is unclear. From germline, CDR1 is MNHEY and CDR2 SVGAGI. Trimming cost V 0 bases and J 11 bases, with 16 bases left between them. This CDR3 spans 14 amino acids. In nucleotides, the CDR3 is TGTGCCAGCAGTTACTCGAGTCAAGCCAGTGGGGCTTTCTTT. Its translation: CASSYSSQASGAFF.

The V gene is TRBV27, the J gene TRBJ1-2; tentative D call: TRBD1 (6 bases). Germline CDR1 is MNHEY and CDR2 is SMNVEV (reference sequence). The CDR3 is 13 amino acids. The V gene lost 8 bases and the J gene lost 4 bases, with 14 bases spanning the gap. The CDR3 DNA sequence: TGTGCCAGCGGGAGGGGGGGCGGCTATGGCTACACCTTC. The encoded protein is CASGRGGGYGYTF.

This clone was detected only once. This chain joins TRBV7-2 and TRBJ2-3, with D possibly TRBD2 on 6 matching bases. The germline V and J ends were trimmed by 2 bases and 1 base, with 13 bases remaining between them. CDR1 SGHTA and CDR2 FQGNSA come from the germline V gene. There are 16 residues in the CDR3. CDR3 residues: CASSLLGGGGTDTQYF. In DNA, the CDR3 is TGTGCCAGCAGCTTATTGGGTGGCGGGGGCACAGATACGCAGTATTTT.